Following are 10 T cell receptor beta chains from one sample sequenced in a study of blood T cell repertoires in COVID-19. The table came from immunoSEQ multiplex PCR; TCRdb's copy has only in-frame clones and leaves some out. This table has around 180,000 clones, roughly four fifths appearing once. Sequenced: peripheral blood. The receptors stem from a woman aged 25 to 39 with acute or convalescent COVID-19.

The CDR3 reads CASTRGIEQYF. The CDR3 region has the DNA TGTGCCAGTACCAGGGGTATCGAGCAGTACTTC. The chain couples TRBV19 to TRBJ2-7, with D possibly being TRBD1 (6 bases). V shed 7 bases and J shed 6 bases, with 10 bases lying between them. CDR1 and CDR2 from the germline V gene are LNHDA and SQIVND (reference sequence). This CDR3 has 11 residues.

In its sample, this clone was seen a few times. This chain connects TRBV7-9 to TRBJ2-1; 8 nucleotides line up with TRBD1. CDR1 and CDR2 (germline): SEHNR, FQNEAQ (reference sequence). CDR3 length: 15 amino acids. The V gene end was trimmed by 5 bases and the J gene end by 6 bases; junction bases not matched to a gene: 9. This chain's CDR3 is CASSLAGQVTNEQFF. CDR3 sequence (DNA): TGTGCCAGCAGCCTGGCGGGACAGGTAACCAATGAGCAGTTCTTC.

This chain uses TRBV19 with TRBJ2-5, with D unclear. V lost 4 bases and J lost 1, with 16 bases in between. There are 16 residues in the CDR3. CDR1 is LNHDA, CDR2 SQIVND, per germline (reference sequence). CDR3 in amino acids: CASSTFHMAPQETQYF. For the CDR3, the DNA is TGTGCCAGTAGTACTTTCCATATGGCCCCCCAAGAGACCCAGTACTTC.

V gene TRBV7-6 combines with J gene TRBJ2-1; TRBD2 matches 13 bases. With V trimmed by 6 bases and J by 0 bases, 5 bases remained unmatched. The germline V gene encodes CDR1 SGHVS and CDR2 FNYEAQ. The CDR3 length is 17 residues. CDR3 protein: CASSPWTSGSSYNEQFF. CDR3 nucleotide sequence: TGTGCCAGCAGTCCCTGGACTAGCGGGAGCTCCTACAATGAGCAGTTCTTC.

This clone has only one observation. J is TRBJ2-1 and V is TRBV15; D perhaps matches TRBD2 (6 bases). V dropped 5 bases and J dropped 8 bases, with 19 bases sitting between them. The germline V gene encodes CDR1 LNHNV and CDR2 YYDKDF (reference sequence). The CDR3 has 15 amino acids. CDR3 nucleotide sequence: TGTGCCACCAGCGGATCAGCGGGCGGGGTGGATGAGCAGTTCTTC. It is translated as CATSGSAGGVDEQFF.

The V call is TRBV5-5, the J call TRBJ2-6; D is possibly TRBD1 (5 bases). Germline CDR1 reads SGHKS; CDR2 reads YYEKEE (reference sequence). V was clipped by 3 bases and J by 4 bases, with 11 bases between them. The CDR3 loop spans 15 amino acids. The CDR3 sequence is CASSSLGEGANVLTF. The CDR3 coding sequence is TGTGCCAGCAGCTCCCTAGGGGAAGGGGCCAACGTCCTGACTTTC.

This chain joins TRBV29-1 and TRBJ1-2; 10 bases line up with TRBD1. The CDR3 contains 16 residues. The V gene's germline CDR1 is SQVTM and CDR2 ANQGSEA. The V segment lost 5 bases and the J segment 0 bases; nucleotides outside the gene matches: 9. CDR3 nucleotide sequence: TGCAGCGTTCCGGGACAGGGGTCGGGAGCTAACTATGGCTACACCTTC. Amino acids: CSVPGQGSGANYGYTF.

The chain carries TRBV7-8 and TRBJ1-1; no definite D call. This CDR3 has 11 residues. The V and J ends lost 7 bases and 5 bases respectively, with 8 bases between them. The germline CDR1 and CDR2 sequences are SGHVS and FQNEAQ. The CDR3, as DNA: TGTGCCAGCATACTAGGGACTGAAGCTTTCTTT. Translating it yields CASILGTEAFF.

This clone was observed once. V is TRBV5-1 and J is TRBJ1-2; D remains unclear. The V end was cut by 4 bases, the J end by 0 bases, with 13 bases between. The CDR3 totals 15 residues. The V gene's germline CDR1 is SGHRS and CDR2 YFSETQ. In nucleotides, the CDR3 is TGCGCCAGCAGCCCAACCTCAGCGGCTAACTATGGCTACACCTTC. This codes for CASSPTSAANYGYTF.

The chain uses TRBV6-7 and TRBJ2-1; TRBD1 agrees at 9 bases. TRBV6-7 has ORF status, its function being uncertain. The J segment lost 6 bases and the V segment lost 7 bases, leaving 7 bases of the junction unmatched. There are 14 residues in the CDR3. This CDR3 is CASKTDRGSNEQFF. Written as DNA, the CDR3 is TGTGCCAGCAAAACGGACAGGGGCTCCAATGAGCAGTTCTTC.